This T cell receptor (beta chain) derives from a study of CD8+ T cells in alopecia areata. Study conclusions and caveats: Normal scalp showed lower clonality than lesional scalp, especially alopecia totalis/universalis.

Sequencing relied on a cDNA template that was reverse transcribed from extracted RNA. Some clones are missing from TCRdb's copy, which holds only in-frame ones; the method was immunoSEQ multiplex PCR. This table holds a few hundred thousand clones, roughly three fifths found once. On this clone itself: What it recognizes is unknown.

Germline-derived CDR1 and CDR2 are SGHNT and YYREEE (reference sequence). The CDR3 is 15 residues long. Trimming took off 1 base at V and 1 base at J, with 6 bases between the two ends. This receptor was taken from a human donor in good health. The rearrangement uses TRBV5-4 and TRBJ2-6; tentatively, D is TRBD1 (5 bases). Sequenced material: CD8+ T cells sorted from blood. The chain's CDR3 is CASSLRGSGANVLTF. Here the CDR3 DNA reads TGTGCCAGCAGCTTGAGGGGATCTGGGGCCAACGTCCTGACTTTC.